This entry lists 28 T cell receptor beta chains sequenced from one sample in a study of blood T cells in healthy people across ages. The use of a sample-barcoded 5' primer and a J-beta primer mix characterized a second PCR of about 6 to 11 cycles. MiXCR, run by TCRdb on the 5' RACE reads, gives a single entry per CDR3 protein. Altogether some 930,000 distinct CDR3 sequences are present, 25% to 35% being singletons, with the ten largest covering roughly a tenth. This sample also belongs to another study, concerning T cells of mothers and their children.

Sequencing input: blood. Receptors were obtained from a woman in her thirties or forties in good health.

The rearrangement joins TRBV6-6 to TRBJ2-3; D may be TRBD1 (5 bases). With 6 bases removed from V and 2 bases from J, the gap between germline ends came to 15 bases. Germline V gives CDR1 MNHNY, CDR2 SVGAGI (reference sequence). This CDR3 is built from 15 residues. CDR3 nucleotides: TGTGCCAGCAGAACGGACATTAAAACCACAGATACGCAGTATTTT. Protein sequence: CASRTDIKTTDTQYF.

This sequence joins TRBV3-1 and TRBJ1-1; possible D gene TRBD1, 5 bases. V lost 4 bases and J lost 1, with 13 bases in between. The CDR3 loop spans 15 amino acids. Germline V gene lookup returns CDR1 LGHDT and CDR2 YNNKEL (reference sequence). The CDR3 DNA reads TGTGCCAGCAGCCGGCTGGGGGGTTCGAACACTGAAGCTTTCTTT. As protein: CASSRLGGSNTEAFF.

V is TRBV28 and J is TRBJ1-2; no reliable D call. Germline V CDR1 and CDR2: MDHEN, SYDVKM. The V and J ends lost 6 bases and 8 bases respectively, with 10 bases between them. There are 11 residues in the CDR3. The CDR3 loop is CASRLNGGYTF. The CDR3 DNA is TGTGCCAGCAGACTGAATGGAGGCTACACCTTC.

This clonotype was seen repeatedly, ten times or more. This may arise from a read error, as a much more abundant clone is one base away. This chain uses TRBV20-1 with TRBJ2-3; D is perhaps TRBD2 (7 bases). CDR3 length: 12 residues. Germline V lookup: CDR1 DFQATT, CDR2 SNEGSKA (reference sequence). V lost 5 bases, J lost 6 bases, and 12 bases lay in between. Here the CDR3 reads CSAPEGGDTQYF. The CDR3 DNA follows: TGCAGTGCTCCGGAGGGGGGGGATACGCAGTATTTT.

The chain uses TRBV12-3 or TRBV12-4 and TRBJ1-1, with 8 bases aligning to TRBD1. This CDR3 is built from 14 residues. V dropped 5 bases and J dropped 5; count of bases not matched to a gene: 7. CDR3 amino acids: CASSSGQGWTEAFF. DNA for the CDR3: TGTGCCAGCAGTAGTGGACAGGGTTGGACTGAAGCTTTCTTT.

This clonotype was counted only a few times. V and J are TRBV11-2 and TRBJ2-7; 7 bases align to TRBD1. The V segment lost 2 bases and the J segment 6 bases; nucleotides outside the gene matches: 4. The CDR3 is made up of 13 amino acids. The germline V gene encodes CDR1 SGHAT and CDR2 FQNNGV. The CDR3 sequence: CASSLQGVGEQYF. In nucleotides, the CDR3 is TGTGCCAGCAGCTTACAGGGGGTAGGCGAGCAGTACTTC. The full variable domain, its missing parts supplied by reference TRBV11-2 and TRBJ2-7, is EAGVAQSPRYKIIEKRQSVAFWCNPISGHATLYWYQQILGQGPKLLIQFQNNGVVDDSQLPKDRFSAERLKGVDSTLKIQPAKLEDSAVYLCASSLQGVGEQYFGPGTRLTVT.

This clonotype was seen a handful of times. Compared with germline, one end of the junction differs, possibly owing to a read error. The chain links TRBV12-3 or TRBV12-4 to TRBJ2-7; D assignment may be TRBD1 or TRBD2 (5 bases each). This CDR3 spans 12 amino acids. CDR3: CDSTRDVYEQYF. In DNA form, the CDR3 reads TGTGACAGCACCCGGGACGTCTACGAGCAGTACTTC.

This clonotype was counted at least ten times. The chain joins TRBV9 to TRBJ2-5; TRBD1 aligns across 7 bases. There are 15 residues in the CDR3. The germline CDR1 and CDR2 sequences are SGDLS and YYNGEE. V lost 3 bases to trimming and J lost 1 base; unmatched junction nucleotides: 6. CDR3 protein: CASSGQGWGQETQYF. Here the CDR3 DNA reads TGTGCCAGCAGCGGACAGGGATGGGGCCAAGAGACCCAGTACTTC.

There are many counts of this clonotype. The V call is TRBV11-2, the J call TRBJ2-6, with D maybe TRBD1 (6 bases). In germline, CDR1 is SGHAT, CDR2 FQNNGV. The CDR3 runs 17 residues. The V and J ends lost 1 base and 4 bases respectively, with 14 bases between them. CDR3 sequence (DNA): TGTGCCAGCAGCTTAGGAGGGGGACCCGGGGGGGCCAACGTCCTGACTTTC. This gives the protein CASSLGGGPGGANVLTF.

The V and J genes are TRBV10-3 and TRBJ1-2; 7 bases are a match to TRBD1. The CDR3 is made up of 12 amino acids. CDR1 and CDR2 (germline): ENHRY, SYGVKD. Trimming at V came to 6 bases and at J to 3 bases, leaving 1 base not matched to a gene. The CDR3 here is CAIRGTDYGYTF. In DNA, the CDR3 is TGTGCCATCAGGGGGACAGACTATGGCTACACCTTC.

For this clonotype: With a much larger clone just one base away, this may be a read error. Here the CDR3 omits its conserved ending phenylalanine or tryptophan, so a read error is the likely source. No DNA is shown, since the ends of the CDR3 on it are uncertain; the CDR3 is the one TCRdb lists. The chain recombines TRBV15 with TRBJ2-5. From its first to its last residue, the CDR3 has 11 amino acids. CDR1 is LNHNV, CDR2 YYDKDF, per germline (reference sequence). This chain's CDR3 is CATSEDEVLYL.

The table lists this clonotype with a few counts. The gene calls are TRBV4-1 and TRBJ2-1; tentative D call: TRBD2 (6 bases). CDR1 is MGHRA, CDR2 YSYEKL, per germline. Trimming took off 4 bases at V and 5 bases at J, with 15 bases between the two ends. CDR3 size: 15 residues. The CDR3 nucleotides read TGCGCCAGCAGCCCGGGGACTTTCACCAACAATGAGCAGTTCTTC. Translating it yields CASSPGTFTNNEQFF.

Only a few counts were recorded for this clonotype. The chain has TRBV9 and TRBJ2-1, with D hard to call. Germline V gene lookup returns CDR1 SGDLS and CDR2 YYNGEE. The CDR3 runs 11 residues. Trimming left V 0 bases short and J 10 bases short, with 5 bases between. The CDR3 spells CASSVGFEQFF. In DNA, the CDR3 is TGTGCCAGCAGCGTAGGTTTCGAGCAGTTCTTC. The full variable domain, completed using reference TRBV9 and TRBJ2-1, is DSGVTQTPKHLITATGQRVTLRCSPRSGDLSVYWYQQSLDQGLQFLIQYYNGEERAKGNILERFSAQQFPDLHSELNLSSLELGDSALYFCASSVGFEQFFGPGTRLTVL.

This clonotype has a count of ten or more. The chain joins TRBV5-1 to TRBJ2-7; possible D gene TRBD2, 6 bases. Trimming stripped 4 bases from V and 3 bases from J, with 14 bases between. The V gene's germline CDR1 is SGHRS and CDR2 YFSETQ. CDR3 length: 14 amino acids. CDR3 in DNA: TGCGCCAGCAGCCCAGGTGGGGGGAACTACGAGCAGTACTTC. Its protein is CASSPGGGNYEQYF.

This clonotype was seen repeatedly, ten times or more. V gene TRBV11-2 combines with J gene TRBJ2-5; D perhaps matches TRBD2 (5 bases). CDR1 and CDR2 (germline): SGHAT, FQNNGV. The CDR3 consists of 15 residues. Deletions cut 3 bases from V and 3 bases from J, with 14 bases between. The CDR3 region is CASSFRRASEETQYF. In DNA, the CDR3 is TGTGCCAGCAGCTTCAGGCGGGCTAGTGAAGAGACCCAGTACTTC.

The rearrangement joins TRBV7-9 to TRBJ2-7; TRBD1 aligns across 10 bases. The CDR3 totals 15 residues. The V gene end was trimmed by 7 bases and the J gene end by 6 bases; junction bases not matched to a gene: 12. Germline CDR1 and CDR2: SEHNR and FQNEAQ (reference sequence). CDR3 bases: TGTGCCAGCACCGAAAGAGGGACAGGGGAGATCGAGCAGTACTTC. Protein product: CASTERGTGEIEQYF.

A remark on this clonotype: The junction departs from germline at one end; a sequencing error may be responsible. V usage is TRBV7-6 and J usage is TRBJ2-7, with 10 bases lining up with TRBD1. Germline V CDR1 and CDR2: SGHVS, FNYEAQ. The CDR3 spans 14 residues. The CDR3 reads CASSPVDRGYEQYF. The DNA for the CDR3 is TGTGCCAGCAGCCCGGTGGACAGGGGGTACGAACAGTACTTC.

CDR3: CASSRTGRSMGYTF. The CDR3, as DNA: TGTGCCAGCAGTCGGACCGGGAGGAGTATGGGCTACACCTTC. This chain joins TRBV28 and TRBJ1-2; no reliable D call. Deletions cut 5 bases from V and 8 bases from J, with 18 bases between. This CDR3 comprises 14 residues. CDR1 is MDHEN and CDR2 is SYDVKM in the germline V gene.

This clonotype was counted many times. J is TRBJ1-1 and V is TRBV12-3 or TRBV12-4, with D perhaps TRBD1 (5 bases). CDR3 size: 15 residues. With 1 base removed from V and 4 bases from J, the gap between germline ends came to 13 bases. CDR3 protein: CASSLDMGGTTEAFF. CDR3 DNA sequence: TGTGCCAGCAGTTTAGATATGGGGGGGACCACTGAAGCTTTCTTT.

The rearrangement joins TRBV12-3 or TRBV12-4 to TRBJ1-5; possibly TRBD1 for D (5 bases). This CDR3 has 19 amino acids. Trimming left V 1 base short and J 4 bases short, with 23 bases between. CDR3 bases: TGTGCCAGCAGTTTAGTGGGGGGTTGGGGTTCCAGGCCAAATCAGCCCCAGCATTTT. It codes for CASSLVGGWGSRPNQPQHF.

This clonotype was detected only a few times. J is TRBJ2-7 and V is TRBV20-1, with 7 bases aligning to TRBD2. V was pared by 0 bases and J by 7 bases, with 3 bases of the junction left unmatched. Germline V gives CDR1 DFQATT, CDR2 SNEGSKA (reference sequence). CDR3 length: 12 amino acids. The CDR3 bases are TGCAGTGCTAGAGATACGGGGGGAGAGCAGTACTTC. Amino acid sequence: CSARDTGGEQYF.

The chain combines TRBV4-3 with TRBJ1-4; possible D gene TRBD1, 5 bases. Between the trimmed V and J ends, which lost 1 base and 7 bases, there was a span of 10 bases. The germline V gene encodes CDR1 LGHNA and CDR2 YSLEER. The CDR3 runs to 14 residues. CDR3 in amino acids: CASSQGGVGEKLFF. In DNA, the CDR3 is TGCGCCAGCAGCCAAGGAGGGGTAGGTGAAAAACTGTTTTTT.

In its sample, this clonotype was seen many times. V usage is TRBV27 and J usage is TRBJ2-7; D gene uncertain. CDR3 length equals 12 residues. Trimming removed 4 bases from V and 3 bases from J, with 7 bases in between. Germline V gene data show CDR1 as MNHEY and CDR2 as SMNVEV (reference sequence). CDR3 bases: TGTGCCAGCAGTTCCATGTTCTACGAGCAGTACTTC. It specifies CASSSMFYEQYF.

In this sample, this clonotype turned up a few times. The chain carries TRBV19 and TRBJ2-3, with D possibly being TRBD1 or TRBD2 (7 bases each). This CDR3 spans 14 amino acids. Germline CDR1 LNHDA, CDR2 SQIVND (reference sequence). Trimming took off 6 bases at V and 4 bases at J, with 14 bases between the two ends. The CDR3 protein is CASRPRGGPDTQYF. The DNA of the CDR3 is TGTGCCAGTAGGCCCAGGGGGGGCCCAGATACGCAGTATTTT.

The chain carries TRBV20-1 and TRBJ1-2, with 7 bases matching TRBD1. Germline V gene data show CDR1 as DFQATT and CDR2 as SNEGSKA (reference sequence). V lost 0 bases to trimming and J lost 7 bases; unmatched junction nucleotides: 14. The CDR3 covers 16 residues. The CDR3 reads CSARDRQAGGYGGYTF. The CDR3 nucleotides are TGCAGTGCTAGAGATCGTCAGGCAGGGGGTTATGGTGGCTACACCTTC.

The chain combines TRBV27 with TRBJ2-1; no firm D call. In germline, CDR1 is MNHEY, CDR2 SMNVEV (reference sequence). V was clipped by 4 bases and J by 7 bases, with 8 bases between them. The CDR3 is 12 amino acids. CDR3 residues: CASSWIGNEQFF. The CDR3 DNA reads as TGTGCCAGCAGTTGGATCGGAAATGAGCAGTTCTTC.

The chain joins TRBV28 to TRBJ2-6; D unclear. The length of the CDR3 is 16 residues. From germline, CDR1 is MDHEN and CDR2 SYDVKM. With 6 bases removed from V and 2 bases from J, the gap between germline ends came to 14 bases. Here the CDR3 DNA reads TGTGCCAGCAGCCCGACTCCTGGGGCTGGGGCCAACGTCCTGACTTTC. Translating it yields CASSPTPGAGANVLTF.

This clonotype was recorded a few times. DNA of the CDR3: TGTGCCAGCAGTCAAGGTCGGACAGGGTCCCCGATCGGAGCTTTCTTT. Translated, it gives CASSQGRTGSPIGAFF. The rearrangement uses TRBV6-1 and TRBJ1-1; 8 nucleotides line up with TRBD1. With V trimmed by 5 bases and J by 10 bases, 18 bases remained unmatched. Germline-derived CDR1 and CDR2 are MNHNS and SASEGT. The CDR3 length is 16 residues.